This T cell receptor beta chain emerged from a study of chemoradiotherapy in HPV16-positive cancers. Trimming took off 0 bases at V and 4 bases at J, with 14 bases between the two ends. Germline values: CDR1 LGHNA, CDR2 YSLEER. The CDR3 runs 16 residues. Some clones are missing from TCRdb's copy, which holds only in-frame ones; the method was immunoSEQ multiplex PCR. There are 20,000 to 30,000 clones in the sample; more than 90% occur only once, and 20% to 25% lies in the top ten. The rearrangement uses TRBV4-3 and TRBJ2-3; D gene ambiguous. Sequencing used blood, obtained from a patient who underwent chemoradiotherapy. The TCR was taken from a human donor with HPV-associated anogenital cancer. The CDR3 bases are TGCGCCAGCAGCCAAGAAGGCCAGTTTAAGTCAGATACGCAGTATTTT. It translates to CASSQEGQFKSDTQYF.